These T cell receptor beta chains were read from a single sample in a study of blood T cells in healthy people across ages. MiXCR, run by TCRdb on the 5' RACE reads, gives a single entry per CDR3 protein. Among a few hundred thousand distinct CDR3 sequences listed, 27% were seen once. The sequenced sample consisted of blood. All receptors derive from a woman in her 70s in good health. The CDR3 runs from the conserved cysteine through the conserved F or W. A D gene is named only where the DNA matches it firmly. Size is stated for part of the rows, as once, few or many counts, or as a class when the clone is expanded.

>TRBJ1-5|TRBV7-9|TRBD1|-
TGTGCCAGCAGCTTGACAGGGTCCCCGGGTATGCCCCAGCATTTT
CASSLTGSPGMPQHF
>TRBJ2-1|TRBV18|TRBD2|-
TGTGCCAGCTCACCACCGGTGCTAGCGGACAATGAGCAGTTCTTC
CASSPPVLADNEQFF
>TRBJ2-2|TRBV7-8|TRBD1|-
TGTGCCAGCAACCCTGGACAGGGACGGACCGGGGAGCTGTTTTTT
CASNPGQGRTGELFF
>TRBJ2-5|TRBV5-1|-|-
TGCGCCAGCAGCTTGGTCCAGGGTTCGGGGGAGACCCAGTACTTC
CASSLVQGSGETQYF
>TRBJ1-1|TRBV4-3|TRBD1|-
TGCGCCAGCAGCCACAGGACAGGGGCTGAAGCTTTCTTT
CASSHRTGAEAFF
>TRBJ1-6|TRBV7-9|-|-
TGTGCCAGCAGCTCGGCCGGGGCCTATAATTCACCCCTCCACTTT
CASSSAGAYNSPLHF
>TRBJ1-1|TRBV29-1|-|-
TGCAGCGTTTCTTGGGGCGGGGACACTGAAGCTTTCTTT
CSVSWGGDTEAFF
>TRBJ2-7|TRBV5-1|-|once
TGCGCCAGCAGGACAACATCGGGGTCCTACGAGCAGTACTTC
CASRTTSGSYEQYF
>TRBJ2-7|TRBV27|TRBD1|-
TGTGCCAGCAGTGCGACGACAGGGGGCAGGTACGAGCAGTACTTC
CASSATTGGRYEQYF
>TRBJ2-3|TRBV4-2|-|-
TGTGCCAGCAGCCAAGCCGTGGGGCGGACAGATACGCAGTATTTT
CASSQAVGRTDTQYF
>TRBJ2-1|TRBV12-5|-|few
TGTGCTAGTGGTCAGCCACGGTACAATGAGCAGTTCTTC
CASGQPRYNEQFF
>TRBJ2-5|TRBV20-1|-|few
TGCAGTCCCAAGGACAGAAAAGAGACCCAGTACTTC
CSPKDRKETQYF
>TRBJ2-3|TRBV7-8|TRBD2|-
TGTGCCAGCAGCTTAGTTACTAGCGGGTACACAGATACGCAGTATTTT
CASSLVTSGYTDTQYF